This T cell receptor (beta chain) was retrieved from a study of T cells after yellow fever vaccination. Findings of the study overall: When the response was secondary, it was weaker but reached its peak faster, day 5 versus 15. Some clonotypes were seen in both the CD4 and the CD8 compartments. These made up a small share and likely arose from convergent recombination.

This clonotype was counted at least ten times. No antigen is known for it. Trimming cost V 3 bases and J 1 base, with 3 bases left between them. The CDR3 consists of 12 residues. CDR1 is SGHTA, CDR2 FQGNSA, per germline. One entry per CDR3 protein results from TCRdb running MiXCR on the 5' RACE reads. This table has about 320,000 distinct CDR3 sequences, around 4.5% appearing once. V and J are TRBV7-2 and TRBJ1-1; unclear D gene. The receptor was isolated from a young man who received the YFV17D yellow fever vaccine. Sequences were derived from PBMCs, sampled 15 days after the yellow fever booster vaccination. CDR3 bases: TGTGCCAGCAGCTTCAGGAACACTGAAGCTTTCTTT. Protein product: CASSFRNTEAFF.